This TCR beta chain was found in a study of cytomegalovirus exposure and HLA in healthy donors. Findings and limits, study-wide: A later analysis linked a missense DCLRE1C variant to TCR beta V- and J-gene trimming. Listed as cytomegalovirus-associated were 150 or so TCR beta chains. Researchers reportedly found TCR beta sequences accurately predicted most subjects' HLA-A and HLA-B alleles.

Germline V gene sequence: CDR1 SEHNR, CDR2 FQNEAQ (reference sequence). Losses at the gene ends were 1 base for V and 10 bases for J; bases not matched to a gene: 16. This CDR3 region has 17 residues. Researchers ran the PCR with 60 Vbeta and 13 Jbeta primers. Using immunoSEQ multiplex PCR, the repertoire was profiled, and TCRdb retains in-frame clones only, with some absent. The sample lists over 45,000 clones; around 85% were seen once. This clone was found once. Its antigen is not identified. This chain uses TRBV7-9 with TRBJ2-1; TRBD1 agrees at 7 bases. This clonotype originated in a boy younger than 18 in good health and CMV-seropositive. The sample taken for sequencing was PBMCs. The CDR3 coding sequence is TGTGCCAGCAGCTTAGGGCCGACAGGGATTGGGCAGGGGGAGCAGTTCTTC. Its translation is CASSLGPTGIGQGEQFF.